This passage covers 11 T cell receptor beta chains from one sample sequenced in a study of cytomegalovirus exposure and HLA in healthy donors (dated by TCRdb to 2017 to 2019). Receptor amplification or capture employed the immunoSEQ multiplex PCR assay. For the multiplex PCR, a mixture combining 60 forward primers for TCR Vbeta segments and 13 reverse primers for TCR Jbeta segments was used. TCRdb took this table from immuneACCESS and kept in-frame rearrangements with V and J called. Such tables lack part of the clones; where checked against another copy, unresolved V genes explain under half of the gap, and the rest is unexplained. The sample table records about 140,000 clones; about 71% of these occur just once. The top ten clonotypes cover roughly 2% of the sample. Material: PBMCs. These receptor sequences come from a woman in her sixties in good health and CMV-seropositive.

This clone was counted a few times. J is TRBJ2-1 and V is TRBV27; a weak D match, TRBD1 (6 bases). The CDR3 length is 12 residues. Germline V gene lookup returns CDR1 MNHEY and CDR2 SMNVEV (reference sequence). V lost 6 bases to trimming and J lost 7 bases, with 10 bases between them. DNA for the CDR3: TGTGCCAGCAGGGACAGCCGAAATGAGCAGTTCTTC. Translation: CASRDSRNEQFF.

V usage is TRBV4-2 and J usage is TRBJ2-1; 10 nucleotides match TRBD2. CDR3 length: 19 residues. Per the germline V gene, CDR1 is LGHNA and CDR2 is YNFKEQ. The V gene end was trimmed by 0 bases and the J gene end by 4 bases; junction bases not matched to a gene: 12. The CDR3 loop reads CASSQEWAAAGGGYNEQFF. The CDR3 DNA follows: TGTGCCAGCAGCCAAGAATGGGCAGCAGCGGGAGGGGGGTACAATGAGCAGTTCTTC.

The DNA for the CDR3 is TGCGCCAGCAGCTCACAGGGGACAGGTACCGGGGAGCTGTTTTTT. Its translation: CASSSQGTGTGELFF. This chain uses TRBV5-1 with TRBJ2-2; 8 nucleotides match TRBD1. The germline V gene has CDR1 SGHRS and CDR2 YFSETQ. The CDR3 has 15 residues. V lost 3 bases and J lost 5; bases outside the gene matches: 6.

Here the CDR3 reads CASRLAVYNEQFF. As DNA, the CDR3 is TGTGCCAGCAGGCTAGCGGTTTACAATGAGCAGTTCTTC. The chain uses TRBV6-1 and TRBJ2-1; 7 bases are shared with TRBD2. The V gene end was trimmed by 6 bases and the J gene end by 4 bases; junction bases not matched to a gene: 3. The germline V gene encodes CDR1 MNHNS and CDR2 SASEGT. The CDR3 runs 13 residues.

The chain employs TRBV12-5 and TRBJ2-2, with D possibly matching TRBD2 (5 bases). Germline CDR1 is LGHNT and CDR2 is FRNRAP. The CDR3 sequence is 15 residues long. Between the trimmed V and J ends, which lost 4 bases and 4 bases, there was a span of 13 bases. CDR3 sequence (DNA): TGTGCTAGTGGTTCCCCGGGAAACCCCACCGGGGAGCTGTTTTTT. Its translation is CASGSPGNPTGELFF. The full variable domain, with the rest looked up from reference TRBV12-5 and TRBJ2-2, is DARVTQTPRHKVTEMGQEVTMRCQPILGHNTVFWYRQTMMQGLELLAYFRNRAPLDDSGMPKDRFSAEMPDATLATLKIQPSEPRDSAVYFCASGSPGNPTGELFFGEGSRLTVL.

This clone was seen a handful of times. V gene TRBV19 combines with J gene TRBJ1-2, with D tentatively TRBD1 (5 bases). The CDR3 contains 16 residues. Looked up from germline, CDR1 is LNHDA and CDR2 is SQIVND (reference sequence). Trimming shortened V by 1 base and J by 0 bases, and 12 bases separated the two germline ends. The CDR3 DNA reads as TGTGCCAGTAGTATAGCTGACAGTCTATCTAACTATGGCTACACCTTC. Its protein product is CASSIADSLSNYGYTF.

The chain combines TRBV5-1 with TRBJ2-1, with TRBD2 matching 11 bases. V lost 4 bases and J lost 6; bases outside the gene matches: 9. The CDR3 contains 16 residues. Germline V CDR1 and CDR2: SGHRS, YFSETQ. CDR3 sequence: CASSLAGTSGLNEQFF. In DNA form, the CDR3 reads TGCGCCAGCAGCCTCGCCGGGACTAGCGGACTCAATGAGCAGTTCTTC.

The rearrangement uses TRBV5-1 and TRBJ1-1; TRBD1 matches 7 bases. The V gene end was trimmed by 0 bases and the J gene end by 3 bases; junction bases not matched to a gene: 2. The CDR3 sequence is 14 residues long. In germline, CDR1 is SGHRS, CDR2 YFSETQ. CDR3 sequence: CASSLGTGDTEAFF. In nucleotides, the CDR3 is TGCGCCAGCAGCTTGGGGACAGGAGACACTGAAGCTTTCTTT.

The CDR3 DNA reads as TGTGCCAGCAGTCCATCCCCCCAGGGTGCCGGGGAGCTGTTTTTT. This codes for CASSPSPQGAGELFF. The rearrangement uses TRBV6-1 and TRBJ2-2; D is perhaps TRBD1 (5 bases). The length of the CDR3 is 15 residues. In germline, CDR1 is MNHNS, CDR2 SASEGT. V was pared by 5 bases and J by 6 bases, with 16 bases between.

This clone has only a few counts. CDR3 bases: TGCGCCAGCAGCTCGGAGAACAGGGCCAATGAGCAGTTCTTC. It translates to CASSSENRANEQFF. The chain links TRBV5-1 to TRBJ2-1; D possibly corresponds to TRBD1 (6 bases). V was cut by 3 bases and J by 6 bases, with 13 bases left in between. From germline, CDR1 is SGHRS and CDR2 YFSETQ. The CDR3 runs to 14 residues.

This chain connects TRBV6-6 to TRBJ2-2, with TRBD1 as a possible D gene (6 bases). Germline V gives CDR1 MNHNY, CDR2 SVGAGI (reference sequence). The CDR3 is made up of 16 amino acids. V was trimmed by 0 bases and J by 5 bases, leaving 13 bases between them. The CDR3: CASSYSNQGTTGELFF. CDR3 sequence (DNA): TGTGCCAGCAGTTACTCGAACCAGGGGACGACCGGGGAGCTGTTTTTT.